Listed here is a single T cell receptor beta chain. Its antigen is not known. These data originate in a study of T cells in Graves' hyperthyroidism and ophthalmopathy. Whole-study results and caveats: Researchers found most expanded thyroid clonotypes above 0.001 in blood as well.

TCR beta CDR3 regions were amplified from RNA transcripts. In the first-round RT-PCR of the TCR CDR3, the HTBI primer set was used. TCRdb re-derived calls from the multiplex PCR reads in MiXCR, one entry per CDR3 protein. The sample records about 580,000 distinct CDR3 sequences, about 45% being singletons. Hyperthyroidism of Graves' type that showed no ophthalmopathy progression within 18 months was stable. Specimen: peripheral blood or thyroid tissue (not recorded which). This clonotype was obtained from a woman aged 18-30 years with Graves' hyperthyroidism.

The CDR3 reads CASSPEIPGELFF. CDR3 DNA: TGTGCCAGCAGCCCGGAGATCCCCGGGGAGCTGTTTTTT. This rearrangement joins TRBV3-1 to TRBJ2-2; no reliable D call. Germline CDR1 is LGHDT and CDR2 is YNNKEL (reference sequence). The CDR3 loop spans 13 amino acids. V lost 4 bases, J lost 6 bases, and 9 bases lay in between. Variable domain in full (rest from reference TRBV3-1 and TRBJ2-2): DTAVSQTPKYLVTQMGNDKSIKCEQNLGHDTMYWYKQDSKKFLKIMFSYNNKELIINETVPNRFSPKSPDKAHLNLHINSLELGDSAVYFCASSPEIPGELFFGEGSRLTVL.